This TCR beta chain was captured in a study of T cells in narcolepsy. The study's findings and limits: Autoreactive HCRT-specific and TRIB2-specific clonotypes were marked in same-patient CSF-versus-blood CD4+ comparisons. Some memory CD4+ repertoires had no autoreactive clone sequences. Reportedly, autoreactive clonotypes were serially detected in patients' blood but not controls'.

TCRdb keeps only in-frame clones here, not all; method: immunoSEQ multiplex PCR. The table lists around 30,000 clones, around 83% of them singletons. CDR3 size: 14 residues. Per germline, CDR1 LNHDA and CDR2 SQIVND (reference sequence). Trimming cost V 3 bases and J 5 bases; bases outside gene matches: 3. As concerns this clone: The antigen remains undetermined.

This receptor was obtained from a human donor with narcolepsy. The sample taken for sequencing was CD45RA- memory CD4+ T cells from PBMCs. V usage is TRBV19 and J usage is TRBJ1-2, with TRBD1 matching 10 bases. This CDR3 is CASSIRDRGYGYTF. In DNA form, the CDR3 reads TGTGCCAGTAGTATTCGGGACAGGGGATATGGCTACACCTTC.